A single sample is the source of the 3 T cell receptor beta chains below, sequenced in a study of regulatory dendritic cells for organ transplantation. Sequencing used immunoSEQ multiplex PCR; TCRdb keeps in-frame clones, though not all of them. The data hold around 7,400 clones, with roughly 64% observed a single time. These receptors have no identified antigens. Sorted T cells were CFSE-labeled and cultured 4 to 5 days with allogeneic regulatory or mature dendritic cells at 1:10. Sequencing was performed on memory CD4+ T cells from blood cultured with dendritic cells. The subset here: CD45RO+ memory T cells. The receptors here all came from a human donor in good health.

This clone has a handful of counts. A junction boundary mismatches the germline segment, possibly from a read error. V gene TRBV7-7 combines with J gene TRBJ2-2; the D gene is possibly TRBD1 (5 bases). The CDR3 extends over 14 amino acids. Germline loops: CDR1 SSHAT, CDR2 FNYEAQ (reference sequence). CDR3 sequence (DNA): TGTGCTAGCAGCTTAGTTCAGGGCACCGGGGAGCTGTTTTTT. Protein sequence: CASSLVQGTGELFF.

This clone was seen a handful of times. The rearrangement uses TRBV6-6 and TRBJ1-4, with TRBD1 matching over 7 bases. Trimming at V came to 6 bases and at J to 5 bases, leaving 3 bases not matched to a gene. The germline V gene has CDR1 MNHNY and CDR2 SVGAGI (reference sequence). The CDR3 contains 13 residues. This CDR3 reads CASRPGGNEKLFF. The CDR3 nucleotides read TGTGCCAGCAGACCAGGGGGAAATGAAAAACTGTTTTTT.

This sequence joins TRBV7-2 and TRBJ1-2; D is undetermined. Per germline, CDR1 SGHTA and CDR2 FQGNSA. V shed 6 bases and J shed 8 bases, with 13 bases lying between them. This CDR3 spans 12 amino acids. CDR3 nucleotides: TGTGCCAGCAGACAGAGTGGGTGGGGCTACACCTTC. It yields the protein CASRQSGWGYTF. The whole variable domain, filled in from reference TRBV7-2 and TRBJ1-2, reads GAGVSQSPSNKVTEKGKDVELRCDPISGHTALYWYRQSLGQGLEFLIYFQGNSAPDKSGLPSDRFSAERTGGSVSTLTIQRTQQEDSAVYLCASRQSGWGYTFGSGTRLTVV.